The entry that follows covers one T cell receptor (beta chain) sequence. The data derive from a study of T-cell memory formation after mild COVID-19. From the 5' RACE reads, TCRdb called clonotypes with MiXCR, one entry per CDR3 protein. This table has 300,000 or so distinct CDR3 sequences, roughly 15% appearing once. The sequence derives from a man between 18 and 35 years old who had mild COVID-19 (a few samples of this study predate the infection). Cell type and time point are not known. The sequenced sample was PBMCs or a T cell subset sorted from them (not recorded which).

The CDR3 nucleotides read TGTGCCAGCAGGCCCAGCAGGGTTGGTGGCTACACCTTC. Translation: CASRPSRVGGYTF. The chain combines TRBV12-3 or TRBV12-4 with TRBJ1-2; tentative D call: TRBD1 (5 bases). The CDR3 consists of 13 residues. Trimming took 6 bases from V and 7 from J, leaving 15 bases between them.